What follows are 27 T cell receptor beta chains derived from one specimen sequenced in a study of vaccination effects on CD4 cells after COVID-19. The method was immunoSEQ multiplex PCR; TCRdb's version includes in-frame clones alone and lacks a portion of them. The sample records 40,000 to 50,000 clones, around 74% being singletons. Before sequencing took place, the ViraFEST assay used viral peptide pools to expand antigen-specific CD4+ T cells. Once cultured for under 11 days, the cells underwent separation to obtain CD4+ T cells. Two-dose vaccination with either BNT162b2 or mRNA-1273 was given to the participants. No cognate antigen is known for these TCRs. This specimen was CD4+ T cells from PBMCs cultured with HCoV-OC43 spike peptides, taken after COVID-19 vaccination. Sample subset: HCoV-OC43 spike overlapping peptide pool stimulation. These receptor sequences come from a human donor who received a COVID-19 vaccine.

The V call is TRBV6-1, the J call TRBJ1-2; 9 positions agree with TRBD1. CDR1 and CDR2 (germline): MNHNS, SASEGT. Unmatched junction bases numbered 4, after V lost 1 base and J lost 4 bases. CDR3 length equals 15 residues. CDR3 region: CASSEGTGALYGYTF. The CDR3 nucleotides are TGTGCCAGCAGTGAAGGGACAGGGGCCCTCTATGGCTACACCTTC.

The chain uses TRBV5-4 and TRBJ2-7, with 9 bases lining up with TRBD2. From germline, CDR1 is SGHNT and CDR2 YYREEE (reference sequence). The CDR3 length is 14 residues. Germline trimming cut 1 base from V and 5 bases from J; bases unmatched to any gene: 4. CDR3 residues: CASSLMAGGDEQYF. In nucleotides, the CDR3 is TGTGCCAGCAGCTTGATGGCGGGAGGGGACGAGCAGTACTTC.

The chain carries TRBV7-9 and TRBJ1-6, with unresolved D. The CDR3 is made up of 11 amino acids. V gave up 0 bases and J gave up 9 bases, with 0 bases separating them. Germline V gives CDR1 SEHNR, CDR2 FQNEAQ (reference sequence). The CDR3 DNA reads as TGTGCCAGCAGCTTAGCTTCACCCCTCCACTTT. Translation gives CASSLASPLHF.

The rearrangement links TRBV19 to TRBJ1-5, with 10 bases that match TRBD1. V trimming: 8 bases; J trimming: 2 bases; junction bases outside the gene matches: 0. CDR3 length: 13 amino acids. Germline CDR1 LNHDA, CDR2 SQIVND (reference sequence). In nucleotides, the CDR3 is TGTGCCAGTGGGACAGGGGGCAATCAGCCCCAGCATTTT. Translated, it gives CASGTGGNQPQHF.

V usage is TRBV29-1 and J usage is TRBJ2-1; 7 positions agree with TRBD2. Germline CDR1 SQVTM, CDR2 ANQGSEA. The CDR3 is 12 amino acids. J lost 4 bases, V lost 6 bases, and 3 bases had no gene match. This CDR3 reads CSVGTNYNEQFF. The CDR3 region has the DNA TGCAGCGTGGGGACTAATTACAATGAGCAGTTCTTC.

The V call is TRBV3-1 (or the pseudogene TRBV3-2), the J call TRBJ1-1; D unclear. Germline lookup yields CDR1 LGHDT and CDR2 YNNKEL (reference sequence). The ends were cut back, 3 bases at V and 0 bases at J, with 5 bases in the middle. This CDR3 contains 13 residues. The chain's CDR3 is CASSQGMNTEAFF. CDR3 nucleotides: TGTGCCAGCAGCCAGGGGATGAACACTGAAGCTTTCTTT.

This clone was counted between two and nine times. The genes are TRBV10-1 and TRBJ1-2, with TRBD1 identical over 9 bases. The CDR3 extends over 14 amino acids. Germline V lookup: CDR1 WNHNN, CDR2 SYGVQD (reference sequence). The V and J ends lost 5 bases and 2 bases, in that order; junction bases with no gene match: 3. CDR3 loop: CASSPGQGNYGYTF. DNA of the CDR3: TGCGCCAGCAGTCCGGGACAGGGAAACTATGGCTACACCTTC.

This clone was recorded a few times. The V gene is TRBV12-2, the J gene TRBJ2-3; the listed D gene, TRBD2, was not tested against the DNA. TRBV12-2 is noted as a pseudogene. The CDR3 sequence is 19 residues long. CDR3 in DNA: TGTGCAAGTCGCCCAGAGGGGACTAGCGGGGACCATGGCACAGATACGCAGTATTTT. It codes for CASRPEGTSGDHGTDTQYF.

This chain links TRBV20-1 with TRBJ1-5, with D unresolved. The germline V gene has CDR1 DFQATT and CDR2 SNEGSKA (reference sequence). CDR3 length: 12 amino acids. The V and J ends lost 3 bases and 7 bases respectively, with 10 bases between them. The DNA of the CDR3 is TGCAGTGCTAGTCACTTCGGCCAGCCCCAGCATTTT. Translating it yields CSASHFGQPQHF.

The CDR3 loop reads CASSLIPGSGYTF. The CDR3 DNA reads as TGTGCCAGCAGCCTCATCCCGGGGAGTGGCTACACCTTC. This sequence joins TRBV14 and TRBJ1-2; D remains ambiguous. The CDR3 contains 13 residues. Trimming took off 4 bases at V and 7 bases at J, with 13 bases between the two ends. Germline CDR1 and CDR2: SGHDN and FVKESK.

V is TRBV27 and J is TRBJ2-7, with 9 positions matching TRBD2. This CDR3 contains 16 residues. V dropped 5 bases and J dropped 1; count of bases not matched to a gene: 9. Germline values: CDR1 MNHEY, CDR2 SMNVEV (reference sequence). The CDR3 DNA reads TGTGCCAGCAGTAAAGTAGCGGGAGTTGGATCCTACGAGCAGTACTTC. Its protein is CASSKVAGVGSYEQYF.

This chain connects TRBV7-9 to TRBJ1-1, with D possibly TRBD1 on 5 matching bases. The CDR3 consists of 13 residues. Per germline, CDR1 SEHNR and CDR2 FQNEAQ (reference sequence). V was trimmed by 5 bases and J by 1 base, leaving 8 bases between them. CDR3 region: CASSRDQNTEAFF. The CDR3 bases are TGTGCCAGCAGCCGGGACCAGAACACTGAAGCTTTCTTT.

V gene TRBV5-1 combines with J gene TRBJ2-1; a possible D gene is TRBD1 (5 bases). CDR3 length equals 12 residues. Germline values: CDR1 SGHRS, CDR2 YFSETQ. The germline V and J ends were trimmed by 6 bases and 4 bases, with 8 bases remaining between them. The CDR3 coding sequence is TGCGCCAGCACGGACACATACAATGAGCAGTTCTTC. Protein sequence: CASTDTYNEQFF.

The chain is built from TRBV9 and TRBJ2-7, with 8 nucleotides matching TRBD1. Germline trimming cut 0 bases from V and 1 base from J; bases unmatched to any gene: 3. The germline gives CDR1 SGDLS, CDR2 YYNGEE. CDR3 size: 15 residues. This chain's CDR3 is CASSVGGQGSYEQYF. In nucleotides, the CDR3 is TGTGCCAGCAGCGTAGGCGGACAGGGTTCCTACGAGCAGTACTTC.

The J gene is TRBJ2-5, the V gene TRBV5-1; TRBD2 agrees at 9 bases. The junction had 11 bases not matched to a gene; V was cut back by 4 bases and J by 1 base. The germline gives CDR1 SGHRS, CDR2 YFSETQ. This CDR3 comprises 17 residues. CDR3 DNA: TGCGCCAGCAGCCACCGGGCTAGCGGGGACCTCCAAGAGACCCAGTACTTC. Protein product: CASSHRASGDLQETQYF.

V is TRBV5-4 and J is TRBJ2-7, with a tentative D call TRBD2 (8 bases). V lost 3 bases and J lost 4, with 23 bases in between. The CDR3 runs 17 residues. CDR1 and CDR2 (germline): SGHNT, YYREEE (reference sequence). This CDR3 reads CASSSNRGLAGFYEQYF. The DNA of the CDR3 is TGTGCCAGCAGCTCAAATAGGGGGCTAGCGGGTTTTTACGAGCAGTACTTC.

J is TRBJ2-1 and V is TRBV4-1; TRBD2 matches 12 bases. CDR1 and CDR2 (germline): MGHRA, YSYEKL. After removal of 2 bases from V and 1 base from J, the junction contained 3 bases not matched to a gene. The CDR3 totals 17 residues. This CDR3 is CASSQQTSGGSYNEQFF. The DNA of the CDR3 is TGCGCCAGCAGCCAACAGACTAGCGGGGGTTCCTACAATGAGCAGTTCTTC.

The chain is built from TRBV5-1 and TRBJ2-3, with D maybe TRBD2 (5 bases). Trimming removed 4 bases from V and 6 bases from J, with 12 bases in between. The CDR3 runs 13 residues. Germline-derived CDR1 and CDR2 are SGHRS and YFSETQ. The CDR3 DNA reads as TGCGCCAGCAGCATGGAGGTTTCCGATACGCAGTATTTT. Encoded protein: CASSMEVSDTQYF.

V is TRBV11-2 and J is TRBJ1-1; 7 nucleotides align to TRBD1. The V segment lost 3 bases and the J segment 6 bases; nucleotides outside the gene matches: 7. Germline V gene sequence: CDR1 SGHAT, CDR2 FQNNGV. The CDR3 contains 14 residues. The CDR3 coding sequence is TGTGCCAGCAGCTTGGAGTGGACAGGAGCTGAAGCTTTCTTT. It codes for CASSLEWTGAEAFF. Using reference TRBV11-2 and TRBJ1-1 for the parts outside the CDR3, the full variable domain is EAGVAQSPRYKIIEKRQSVAFWCNPISGHATLYWYQQILGQGPKLLIQFQNNGVVDDSQLPKDRFSAERLKGVDSTLKIQPAKLEDSAVYLCASSLEWTGAEAFFGQGTRLTVV.

V and J are TRBV18 and TRBJ1-1, with no clear D. The V end lost 0 bases, the J end lost 8 bases, and 10 bases lay between the germline ends. The CDR3 is 13 amino acids. Germline CDR1 is KGHSH and CDR2 is LQKENI. As DNA, the CDR3 is TGTGCCAGCTCACCACCGGTGGCTTTAGAAGCTTTCTTT. This sequence encodes CASSPPVALEAFF.

V and J are TRBV12-3 or TRBV12-4 and TRBJ1-1; TRBD1 matches at 11 bases. This CDR3 is 13 amino acids long. Trimming cost V 7 bases and J 6 bases; bases outside gene matches: 4. In DNA, the CDR3 is TGTGCCAGCATCTCGGGACAGGGGGCTGAAGCTTTCTTT. This translates into CASISGQGAEAFF.

V usage is TRBV7-8 and J usage is TRBJ2-3, with 9 bases aligning to TRBD2. The CDR3 extends over 16 amino acids. J lost 1 base, V lost 5 bases, and 7 bases had no gene match. Germline V gene data show CDR1 as SGHVS and CDR2 as FQNEAQ. CDR3 region: CASSPRVAGGTDTQYF. In nucleotides, the CDR3 is TGTGCCAGCAGCCCCCGGGTAGCGGGAGGCACAGATACGCAGTATTTT.

This CDR3 reads CASSSSSLGSVNEQFF. The CDR3 DNA is TGTGCCAGCAGCTCAAGTTCTCTAGGATCCGTAAATGAGCAGTTCTTC. The chain combines TRBV7-6 with TRBJ2-1; D uncertain. The CDR3 runs to 16 residues. Germline values: CDR1 SGHVS, CDR2 FNYEAQ. Trimming removed 4 bases at V and 7 bases at J, with 20 bases between.

This chain uses TRBV5-1 with TRBJ2-2; perhaps TRBD2 as D (5 bases). Germline-derived CDR1 and CDR2 are SGHRS and YFSETQ. The V gene lost 0 bases and the J gene lost 9 bases, with 12 bases spanning the gap. The CDR3 spans 14 residues. CDR3 nucleotides: TGCGCCAGCAGCTTGGCCGGGATAGCCAGGGAGCTGTTTTTT. Amino acid sequence: CASSLAGIARELFF.

The genes are TRBV7-8 and TRBJ1-2, with TRBD1 matching over 9 bases. The CDR3 sequence is 15 residues long. CDR1 and CDR2 from the germline V gene are SGHVS and FQNEAQ. Trimming cost V 5 bases and J 5 bases; bases outside gene matches: 9. The CDR3 sequence is CASSRSPGQGYGYTF. The CDR3, as DNA: TGTGCCAGCAGCCGATCCCCCGGACAGGGGTATGGCTACACCTTC.

The chain has TRBV30 and TRBJ2-7, with D perhaps matching TRBD1 (6 bases). CDR1 and CDR2 from the germline V gene are GTSNPN and SVGIG (reference sequence). Trimming removed 3 bases at V and 5 bases at J, with 14 bases between. The CDR3 is made up of 13 amino acids. DNA of the CDR3: TGTGCCTGGAGCCGCCAGGGGATGCACGAGCAGTACTTC. This codes for CAWSRQGMHEQYF.

The gene calls are TRBV5-1 and TRBJ1-1; D is perhaps TRBD1 (5 bases). The CDR3 is made up of 15 amino acids. Trimming cost V 1 base and J 1 base, with 11 bases left between them. Germline CDR1 and CDR2: SGHRS and YFSETQ. CDR3 nucleotide sequence: TGCGCCAGCAGCTTGAATACCGGGACGAACACTGAAGCTTTCTTT. Its translation is CASSLNTGTNTEAFF.